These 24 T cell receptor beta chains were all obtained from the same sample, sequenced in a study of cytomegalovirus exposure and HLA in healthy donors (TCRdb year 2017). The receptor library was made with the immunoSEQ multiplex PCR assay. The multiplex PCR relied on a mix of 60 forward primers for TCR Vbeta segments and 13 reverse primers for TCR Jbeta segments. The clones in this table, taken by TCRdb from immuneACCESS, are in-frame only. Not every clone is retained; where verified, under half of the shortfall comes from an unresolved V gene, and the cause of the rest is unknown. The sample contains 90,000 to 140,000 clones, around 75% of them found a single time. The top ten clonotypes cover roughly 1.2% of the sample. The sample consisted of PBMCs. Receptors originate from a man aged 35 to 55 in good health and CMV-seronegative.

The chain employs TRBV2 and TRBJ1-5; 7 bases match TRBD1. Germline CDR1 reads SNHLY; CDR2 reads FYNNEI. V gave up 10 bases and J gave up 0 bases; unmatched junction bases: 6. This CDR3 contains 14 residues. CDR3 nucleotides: TGTGCCACCAGGGACAGTTATAGCAATCAGCCCCAGCATTTT. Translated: CATRDSYSNQPQHF. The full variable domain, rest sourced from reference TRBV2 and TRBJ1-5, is EPEVTQTPSHQVTQMGQEVILRCVPISNHLYFYWYRQILGQKVEFLVSFYNNEISEKSEIFDDQFSVERPDGSNFTLKIRSTKLEDSAMYFCATRDSYSNQPQHFGDGTRLSIL.

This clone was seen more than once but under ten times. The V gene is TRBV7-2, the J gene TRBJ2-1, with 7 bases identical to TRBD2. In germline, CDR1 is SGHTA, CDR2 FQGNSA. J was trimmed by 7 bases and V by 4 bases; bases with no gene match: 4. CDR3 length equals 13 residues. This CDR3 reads CASSSRGGNEQFF. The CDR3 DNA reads TGTGCCAGCAGCTCTCGCGGGGGTAATGAGCAGTTCTTC.

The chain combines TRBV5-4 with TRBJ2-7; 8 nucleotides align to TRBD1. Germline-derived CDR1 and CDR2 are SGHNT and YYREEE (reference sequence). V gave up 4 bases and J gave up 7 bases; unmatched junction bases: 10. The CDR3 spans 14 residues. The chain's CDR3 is CASSPGDRPREQYF. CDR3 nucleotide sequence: TGTGCCAGCAGCCCTGGGGACAGGCCCCGGGAGCAGTACTTC.

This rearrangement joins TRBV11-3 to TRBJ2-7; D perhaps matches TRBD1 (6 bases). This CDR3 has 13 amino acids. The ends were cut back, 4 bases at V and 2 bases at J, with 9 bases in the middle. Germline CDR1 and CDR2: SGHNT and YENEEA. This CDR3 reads CASSSDSAYEQYF. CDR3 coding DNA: TGTGCCAGCAGCTCGGACAGTGCCTACGAGCAGTACTTC.

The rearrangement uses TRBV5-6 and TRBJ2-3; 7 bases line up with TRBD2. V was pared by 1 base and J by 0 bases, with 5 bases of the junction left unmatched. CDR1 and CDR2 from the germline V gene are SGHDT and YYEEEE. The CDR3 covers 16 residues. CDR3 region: CASSLYGGGSTDTQYF. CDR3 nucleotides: TGTGCCAGCAGCTTGTATGGCGGGGGAAGCACAGATACGCAGTATTTT.

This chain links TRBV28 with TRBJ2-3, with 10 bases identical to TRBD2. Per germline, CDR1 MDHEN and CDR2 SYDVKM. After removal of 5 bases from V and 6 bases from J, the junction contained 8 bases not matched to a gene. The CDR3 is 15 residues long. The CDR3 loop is CASSMGLASGDTQYF. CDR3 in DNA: TGTGCCAGCAGTATGGGACTAGCGTCTGGGGATACGCAGTATTTT.

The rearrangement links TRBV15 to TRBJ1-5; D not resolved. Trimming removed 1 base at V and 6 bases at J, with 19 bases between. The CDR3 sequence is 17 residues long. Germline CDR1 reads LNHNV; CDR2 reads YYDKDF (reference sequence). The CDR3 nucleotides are TGTGCCACCAGCAGAGGAGGGCAGCTTCCCATTAGTCAGCCCCAGCATTTT. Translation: CATSRGGQLPISQPQHF.

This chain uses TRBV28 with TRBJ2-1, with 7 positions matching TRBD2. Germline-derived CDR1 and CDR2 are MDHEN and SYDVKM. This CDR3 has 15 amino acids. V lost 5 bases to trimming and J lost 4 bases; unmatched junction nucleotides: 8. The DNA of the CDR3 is TGTGCCAGCAGTAAAAGCGGGACCCTTTACAATGAGCAGTTCTTC. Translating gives CASSKSGTLYNEQFF.

CDR3 coding DNA: TGTGCCAGCAGTTCGGAGCGGGAGCAGTACTTC. Residues: CASSSEREQYF. This chain joins TRBV28 and TRBJ2-7; weak D call: TRBD2 (5 bases). This CDR3 is 11 amino acids long. The V gene lost 4 bases and the J gene lost 7 bases, with 8 bases spanning the gap. Germline CDR1 is MDHEN and CDR2 is SYDVKM.

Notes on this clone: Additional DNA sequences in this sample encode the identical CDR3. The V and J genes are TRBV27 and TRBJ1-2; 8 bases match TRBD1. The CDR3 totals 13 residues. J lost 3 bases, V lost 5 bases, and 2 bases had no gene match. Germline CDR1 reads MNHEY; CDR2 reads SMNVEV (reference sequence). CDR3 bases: TGTGCCAGCAGTCCGACAGGGGACTATGGCTACACCTTC. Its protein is CASSPTGDYGYTF.

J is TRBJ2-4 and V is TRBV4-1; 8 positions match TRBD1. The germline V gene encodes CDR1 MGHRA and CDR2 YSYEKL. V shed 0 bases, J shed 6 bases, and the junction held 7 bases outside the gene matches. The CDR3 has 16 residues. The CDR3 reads CASSQDTGGIGNIQYF. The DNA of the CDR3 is TGCGCCAGCAGCCAAGATACAGGGGGAATTGGAAACATTCAGTACTTC.

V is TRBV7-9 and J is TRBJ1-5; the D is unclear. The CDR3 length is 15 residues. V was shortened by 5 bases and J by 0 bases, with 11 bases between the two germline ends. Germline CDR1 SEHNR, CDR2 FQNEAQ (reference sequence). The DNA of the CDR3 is TGTGCCAGCAGCGCCCGGGATCTTAGCAATCAGCCCCAGCATTTT. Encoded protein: CASSARDLSNQPQHF.

CDR3 protein: CASSQTGGQNEKLFF. The CDR3 DNA sequence: TGTGCCAGCAGCCAAACGGGAGGACAGAATGAAAAACTGTTTTTT. J is TRBJ1-4 and V is TRBV6-4; TRBD1 is a possible D gene (6 bases). CDR1 is MRHNA and CDR2 is SNTAGT in the germline V gene. The CDR3 is 15 amino acids. Trimming took 6 bases from V and 5 from J, leaving 16 bases between them.

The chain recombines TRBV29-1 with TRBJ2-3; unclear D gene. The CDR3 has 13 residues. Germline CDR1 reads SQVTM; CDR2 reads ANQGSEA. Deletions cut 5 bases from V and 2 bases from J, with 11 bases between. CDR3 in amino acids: CSVSLEITDTQYF. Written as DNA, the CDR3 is TGCAGCGTTTCGCTGGAGATCACAGATACGCAGTATTTT.

CDR3 sequence: CASSLGVDFADTQYF. The CDR3 DNA is TGTGCCAGCAGCTTAGGCGTGGACTTTGCAGATACGCAGTATTTT. V gene TRBV7-8 combines with J gene TRBJ2-3; D may be TRBD2 (5 bases). V lost 1 base and J lost 4, with 12 bases in between. This CDR3 contains 15 residues. CDR1 is SGHVS, CDR2 FQNEAQ, per germline.

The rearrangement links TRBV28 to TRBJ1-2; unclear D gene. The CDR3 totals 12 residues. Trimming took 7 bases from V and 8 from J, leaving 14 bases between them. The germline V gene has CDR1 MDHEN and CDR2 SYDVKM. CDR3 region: CASMNRGFGYTF. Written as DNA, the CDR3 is TGTGCCAGCATGAATCGAGGGTTCGGCTACACCTTC.

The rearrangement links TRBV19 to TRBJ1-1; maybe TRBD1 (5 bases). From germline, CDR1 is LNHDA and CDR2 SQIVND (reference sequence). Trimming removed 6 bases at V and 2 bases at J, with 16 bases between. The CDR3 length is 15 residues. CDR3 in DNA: TGTGCCAGTAGGGGACTTCAGGGAATAAACACTGAAGCTTTCTTT. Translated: CASRGLQGINTEAFF. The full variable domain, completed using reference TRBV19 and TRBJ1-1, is DGGITQSPKYLFRKEGQNVTLSCEQNLNHDAMYWYRQDPGQGLRLIYYSQIVNDFQKGDIAEGYSVSREKKESFPLTVTSAQKNPTAFYLCASRGLQGINTEAFFGQGTRLTVV.

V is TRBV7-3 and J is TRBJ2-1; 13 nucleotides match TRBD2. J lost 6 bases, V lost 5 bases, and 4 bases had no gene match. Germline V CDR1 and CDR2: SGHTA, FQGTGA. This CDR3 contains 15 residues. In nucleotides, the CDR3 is TGTGCCAGCAGCCCGGGACTAGCGGGACCCAATGAGCAGTTCTTC. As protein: CASSPGLAGPNEQFF.

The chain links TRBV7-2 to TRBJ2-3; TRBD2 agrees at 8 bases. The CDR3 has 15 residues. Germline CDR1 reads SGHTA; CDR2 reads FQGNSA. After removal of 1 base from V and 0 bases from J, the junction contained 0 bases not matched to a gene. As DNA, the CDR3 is TGTGCCAGCAGCTTAGGCGGGAGGAGCACAGATACGCAGTATTTT. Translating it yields CASSLGGRSTDTQYF.

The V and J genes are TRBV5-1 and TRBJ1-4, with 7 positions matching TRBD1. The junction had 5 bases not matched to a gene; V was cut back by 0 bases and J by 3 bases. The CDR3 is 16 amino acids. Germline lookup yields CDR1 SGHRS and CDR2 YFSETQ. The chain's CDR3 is CASSLAPGTANEKLFF. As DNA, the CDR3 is TGCGCCAGCAGCTTGGCCCCCGGGACAGCTAATGAAAAACTGTTTTTT.

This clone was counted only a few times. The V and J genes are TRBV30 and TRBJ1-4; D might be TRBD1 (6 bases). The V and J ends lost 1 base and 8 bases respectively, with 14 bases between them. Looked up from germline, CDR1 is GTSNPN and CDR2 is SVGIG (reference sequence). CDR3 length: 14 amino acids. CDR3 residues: CAWSGIQGVEKLFF. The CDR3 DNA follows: TGTGCCTGGAGTGGGATACAGGGAGTAGAAAAACTGTTTTTT. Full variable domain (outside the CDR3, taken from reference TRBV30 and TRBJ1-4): SQTIHQWPATLVQPVGSPLSLECTVEGTSNPNLYWYRQAAGRGLQLLFYSVGIGQISSEVPQNLSASRPQDRQFILSSKKLLLSDSGFYLCAWSGIQGVEKLFFGSGTQLSVL.

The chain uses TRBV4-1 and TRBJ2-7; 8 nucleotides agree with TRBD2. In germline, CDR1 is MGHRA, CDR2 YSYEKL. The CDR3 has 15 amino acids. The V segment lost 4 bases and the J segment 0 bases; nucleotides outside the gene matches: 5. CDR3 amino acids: CASSPATSASYEQYF. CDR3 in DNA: TGCGCCAGCAGCCCGGCGACTAGCGCCTCCTACGAGCAGTACTTC.

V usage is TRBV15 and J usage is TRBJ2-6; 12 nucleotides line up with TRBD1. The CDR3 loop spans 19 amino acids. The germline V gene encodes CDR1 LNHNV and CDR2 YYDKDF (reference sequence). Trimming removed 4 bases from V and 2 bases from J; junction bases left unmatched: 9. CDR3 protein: CATSIAGTGGAAGANVLTF. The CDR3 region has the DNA TGTGCCACCAGCATAGCCGGGACAGGGGGCGCCGCTGGGGCCAACGTCCTGACTTTC.

CDR3 coding DNA: TGTGCCAGCAGCTTAGCCCCCTCGAACACCGGGGAGCTGTTTTTT. Translated: CASSLAPSNTGELFF. The genes are TRBV11-2 and TRBJ2-2; D gene ambiguous. From germline, CDR1 is SGHAT and CDR2 FQNNGV. Trimming removed 1 base at V and 0 bases at J, with 6 bases between. CDR3 size: 15 residues. The variable domain in full, completed from reference TRBV11-2 and TRBJ2-2, reads EAGVAQSPRYKIIEKRQSVAFWCNPISGHATLYWYQQILGQGPKLLIQFQNNGVVDDSQLPKDRFSAERLKGVDSTLKIQPAKLEDSAVYLCASSLAPSNTGELFFGEGSRLTVL.